This section outlines one T cell receptor beta chain sequence together with its context. Germline and junction disagree at one end, which may indicate a read error. These data originate in a study of Graves' ophthalmopathy and Graves' hyperthyroidism. TCR beta CDR3 amplification used RNA transcripts. HTBI primers were used in a first-round RT-PCR, which preceded a second-round multiplex PCR. Using its own MiXCR run on the multiplex PCR reads, TCRdb lists one record per CDR3 protein. Found here are approximately 640,000 distinct CDR3 sequences, about 38% of them singletons; the top ten hold roughly 3.5%. There are 14 residues in the CDR3. From germline, CDR1 is SEHNR and CDR2 FQNEAQ (reference sequence).

This receptor was identified in an adult man with Graves' ophthalmopathy. The chain has TRBV7-9 and TRBJ2-3; D may be TRBD2 (5 bases). Sequencing input: peripheral blood. The CDR3 DNA reads as TGCGCCAGCAGCTTGGAGGAGAGAAAAGATACGCAGTATTTT. This translates into CASSLEERKDTQYF.